Included here is one T cell receptor (beta chain) sequence, with context. CDR3 size: 14 residues. The germline V gene has CDR1 SNHLY and CDR2 FYNNEI. V lost 6 bases to trimming and J lost 4 bases, with 13 bases between them. Per the original methods: It was from reference gene primer amplification that nucleated cell counts were estimated. TCRdb's table, derived via immunoSEQ multiplex PCR, lists solely in-frame clones and lacks some. The D gene and trimming were derived from the DNA, and the V and J assignments and clone size from that table. The data hold approximately 390,000 clones, with roughly 86% observed a single time. These data come from a study of blood T cell repertoires in COVID-19. In the study overall: Samples came from the United States, Italy and Spain, spanning acute and convalescent COVID-19.

Participant-given clinical history determined each cohort assignment. This TCR was recovered from a woman between 40 and 50 years old with acute COVID-19. Sequenced material: PBMCs or T cells enriched from blood (not recorded which). The rearrangement links TRBV2 to TRBJ1-3; D might be TRBD1 (6 bases). CDR3 coding DNA: TGTGCCAGCAGAGACTCAGGGGTGGGAAACACCATATATTTT. Translating gives CASRDSGVGNTIYF.